Listed below are T cell receptor beta chains from one sample, sequenced in a study of cytomegalovirus exposure and HLA in healthy donors. Clones were read by immunoSEQ multiplex PCR, and TCRdb kept only the in-frame ones, dropping some. The sample includes roughly 200,000 clones, over 80% of them seen just once. The sequencing input was PBMCs. The receptors here all came from a man aged 50-59 years in good health and CMV-seronegative. Each CDR3 is given with its conserved first and last residue. D genes are given only for firm matches. Clone size is not always given. Where it is, it says once, few, many or a class for expanded clones.

v_call	clone_size	d_call	j_call	cdr3_aa	cdr3_nt
TRBV6-5	.	TRBD2	TRBJ2-1	CASSPGTSGNNEQFF	TGTGCCAGCAGCCCCGGGACTAGCGGGAACAATGAGCAGTTCTTC
TRBV11-3	.	TRBD2	TRBJ2-1	CASSFSGTSGYNEQFF	TGTGCCAGCAGCTTTAGCGGGACTAGCGGCTACAATGAGCAGTTCTTC
TRBV5-1	.	.	TRBJ1-5	CASSLGFNQPQHF	TGCGCCAGCAGCCTTGGCTTTAATCAGCCCCAGCATTTT
TRBV25-1	.	TRBD1	TRBJ1-5	CASSEKGQEGQPQHF	TGTGCCAGCAGTGAAAAAGGACAGGAGGGCCAGCCCCAGCATTTT
TRBV7-7	once	.	TRBJ2-7	CASSLGSSETYEQYF	TGTGCTAGCAGCTTAGGGTCTAGCGAAACCTACGAGCAGTACTTC
TRBV27	.	TRBD1	TRBJ2-2	CASSFLRDRDFRELFF	TGTGCCAGCAGTTTTCTCAGGGACAGGGACTTTCGGGAGCTGTTTTTT
TRBV6-1	.	.	TRBJ1-2	CASITEGRPNYGYTF	TGTGCCAGCATCACCGAGGGCCGGCCTAACTATGGCTACACCTTC
TRBV7-2	.	TRBD2	TRBJ2-2	CASSSRAGLAETNTGELFF	TGTGCCAGCAGCTCCAGGGCCGGACTAGCGGAGACGAACACCGGGGAGCTGTTTTTT
TRBV6-6	.	TRBD1	TRBJ1-2	CASSRTDRANYGYTF	TGTGCCAGCAGCAGAACTGACAGGGCCAACTATGGCTACACCTTC
TRBV11-2	.	.	TRBJ2-5	CASSPRLTKETQYF	TGTGCCAGCAGTCCACGACTCACTAAAGAGACCCAGTACTTC
TRBV7-9	.	TRBD1	TRBJ2-7	CASSHTGDEQYF	TGTGCCAGCAGCCATACAGGGGACGAGCAGTACTTC
TRBV9	.	TRBD1	TRBJ2-1	CASSPREQGAKNEQFF	TGTGCCAGCAGCCCTAGGGAGCAGGGGGCAAAAAATGAGCAGTTCTTC
TRBV18	.	TRBD1	TRBJ2-1	CASSPPGQVYNEQFF	TGTGCCAGCTCACCTCCGGGACAGGTATACAATGAGCAGTTCTTC
TRBV5-1	.	TRBD2	TRBJ2-1	CASSLTSGSNEQFF	TGCGCCAGCAGCCTGACTAGCGGGAGCAATGAGCAGTTCTTC
TRBV5-1	.	TRBD1	TRBJ2-7	CASSQGQGREQYF	TGCGCCAGCAGTCAGGGACAGGGCCGGGAGCAGTACTTC
TRBV19	.	TRBD1	TRBJ2-7	CATGQGRSYEQYF	TGTGCCACCGGACAGGGGCGTTCCTACGAGCAGTACTTC
TRBV7-2	.	TRBD2	TRBJ2-1	CASSLTSRGLSQDEQFF	TGTGCCAGCAGCTTGACGTCGAGGGGACTATCGCAAGATGAGCAGTTCTTC
TRBV15	.	.	TRBJ2-5	CATSRDTSTQETQYF	TGTGCCACCAGCAGAGATACGAGTACCCAAGAGACCCAGTACTTC
TRBV28	.	TRBD1	TRBJ1-1	CASSLIGRGQKNTEAFF	TGTGCCAGCAGCCTAATAGGGCGGGGACAGAAGAACACTGAAGCTTTCTTT
TRBV6-5	.	TRBD2	TRBJ2-5	CGTGGAKTQYF	TGTGGGACCGGGGGGGCCAAGACCCAGTACTTC
TRBV7-3	.	.	TRBJ2-3	CASSFGLTTDTQYF	TGTGCCAGCAGCTTCGGACTAACCACAGATACGCAGTATTTT
TRBV25-1	once	TRBD2	TRBJ2-1	CASSESRTSGSNEQFF	TGTGCCAGCAGTGAATCCCGGACTAGCGGGTCGAATGAGCAGTTCTTC
TRBV5-1	.	.	TRBJ1-3	CASTNGGITGGNTIYF	TGCGCCAGCACCAACGGCGGCATAACGGGTGGAAACACCATATATTTT
TRBV5-1	.	.	TRBJ2-7	CASSLGGETYEQYF	TGCGCCAGCAGCTTGGGCGGAGAGACCTACGAGCAGTACTTC
TRBV5-4	.	TRBD1	TRBJ1-2	CASSFDRAARGGYTF	TGTGCCAGCAGCTTCGACAGGGCCGCCCGCGGAGGCTACACCTTC
TRBV7-8	.	TRBD1	TRBJ2-3	CASSLMDRGRGTDTQYF	TGTGCCAGCAGCTTAATGGACAGGGGGCGAGGCACAGATACGCAGTATTTT
TRBV5-6	.	.	TRBJ1-2	CASSFTGNYGYTF	TGTGCCAGCAGCTTCACCGGGAACTATGGCTACACCTTC
TRBV5-4	.	.	TRBJ2-2	CASSQAQNTGELFF	TGTGCCAGCAGCCAGGCCCAGAACACCGGGGAGCTGTTTTTT
TRBV28	.	TRBD1	TRBJ1-2	CASRGRGPTSYGYTF	TGTGCCAGCAGGGGCAGGGGGCCGACTAGCTATGGCTACACCTTC
TRBV7-3	.	TRBD2	TRBJ2-1	CASSLQGLAANEQFF	TGTGCCAGCAGCTTACAGGGACTAGCGGCCAATGAGCAGTTCTTC
TRBV4-2	.	.	TRBJ1-5	CASSPKTGQTGQPQHF	TGTGCCAGCAGCCCGAAGACAGGCCAAACGGGACAGCCCCAGCATTTT
TRBV11-2	.	TRBD1	TRBJ1-2	CASSSQGAGYTF	TGTGCCAGCAGCTCCCAGGGGGCGGGCTACACCTTC
TRBV12-5	once	.	TRBJ2-7	CASGLSPNTDEQYF	TGTGCTAGTGGTTTGTCACCGAATACGGACGAGCAGTACTTC
TRBV28	.	.	TRBJ1-1	CASISGAEAFF	TGTGCCAGTATATCCGGGGCTGAAGCTTTCTTT